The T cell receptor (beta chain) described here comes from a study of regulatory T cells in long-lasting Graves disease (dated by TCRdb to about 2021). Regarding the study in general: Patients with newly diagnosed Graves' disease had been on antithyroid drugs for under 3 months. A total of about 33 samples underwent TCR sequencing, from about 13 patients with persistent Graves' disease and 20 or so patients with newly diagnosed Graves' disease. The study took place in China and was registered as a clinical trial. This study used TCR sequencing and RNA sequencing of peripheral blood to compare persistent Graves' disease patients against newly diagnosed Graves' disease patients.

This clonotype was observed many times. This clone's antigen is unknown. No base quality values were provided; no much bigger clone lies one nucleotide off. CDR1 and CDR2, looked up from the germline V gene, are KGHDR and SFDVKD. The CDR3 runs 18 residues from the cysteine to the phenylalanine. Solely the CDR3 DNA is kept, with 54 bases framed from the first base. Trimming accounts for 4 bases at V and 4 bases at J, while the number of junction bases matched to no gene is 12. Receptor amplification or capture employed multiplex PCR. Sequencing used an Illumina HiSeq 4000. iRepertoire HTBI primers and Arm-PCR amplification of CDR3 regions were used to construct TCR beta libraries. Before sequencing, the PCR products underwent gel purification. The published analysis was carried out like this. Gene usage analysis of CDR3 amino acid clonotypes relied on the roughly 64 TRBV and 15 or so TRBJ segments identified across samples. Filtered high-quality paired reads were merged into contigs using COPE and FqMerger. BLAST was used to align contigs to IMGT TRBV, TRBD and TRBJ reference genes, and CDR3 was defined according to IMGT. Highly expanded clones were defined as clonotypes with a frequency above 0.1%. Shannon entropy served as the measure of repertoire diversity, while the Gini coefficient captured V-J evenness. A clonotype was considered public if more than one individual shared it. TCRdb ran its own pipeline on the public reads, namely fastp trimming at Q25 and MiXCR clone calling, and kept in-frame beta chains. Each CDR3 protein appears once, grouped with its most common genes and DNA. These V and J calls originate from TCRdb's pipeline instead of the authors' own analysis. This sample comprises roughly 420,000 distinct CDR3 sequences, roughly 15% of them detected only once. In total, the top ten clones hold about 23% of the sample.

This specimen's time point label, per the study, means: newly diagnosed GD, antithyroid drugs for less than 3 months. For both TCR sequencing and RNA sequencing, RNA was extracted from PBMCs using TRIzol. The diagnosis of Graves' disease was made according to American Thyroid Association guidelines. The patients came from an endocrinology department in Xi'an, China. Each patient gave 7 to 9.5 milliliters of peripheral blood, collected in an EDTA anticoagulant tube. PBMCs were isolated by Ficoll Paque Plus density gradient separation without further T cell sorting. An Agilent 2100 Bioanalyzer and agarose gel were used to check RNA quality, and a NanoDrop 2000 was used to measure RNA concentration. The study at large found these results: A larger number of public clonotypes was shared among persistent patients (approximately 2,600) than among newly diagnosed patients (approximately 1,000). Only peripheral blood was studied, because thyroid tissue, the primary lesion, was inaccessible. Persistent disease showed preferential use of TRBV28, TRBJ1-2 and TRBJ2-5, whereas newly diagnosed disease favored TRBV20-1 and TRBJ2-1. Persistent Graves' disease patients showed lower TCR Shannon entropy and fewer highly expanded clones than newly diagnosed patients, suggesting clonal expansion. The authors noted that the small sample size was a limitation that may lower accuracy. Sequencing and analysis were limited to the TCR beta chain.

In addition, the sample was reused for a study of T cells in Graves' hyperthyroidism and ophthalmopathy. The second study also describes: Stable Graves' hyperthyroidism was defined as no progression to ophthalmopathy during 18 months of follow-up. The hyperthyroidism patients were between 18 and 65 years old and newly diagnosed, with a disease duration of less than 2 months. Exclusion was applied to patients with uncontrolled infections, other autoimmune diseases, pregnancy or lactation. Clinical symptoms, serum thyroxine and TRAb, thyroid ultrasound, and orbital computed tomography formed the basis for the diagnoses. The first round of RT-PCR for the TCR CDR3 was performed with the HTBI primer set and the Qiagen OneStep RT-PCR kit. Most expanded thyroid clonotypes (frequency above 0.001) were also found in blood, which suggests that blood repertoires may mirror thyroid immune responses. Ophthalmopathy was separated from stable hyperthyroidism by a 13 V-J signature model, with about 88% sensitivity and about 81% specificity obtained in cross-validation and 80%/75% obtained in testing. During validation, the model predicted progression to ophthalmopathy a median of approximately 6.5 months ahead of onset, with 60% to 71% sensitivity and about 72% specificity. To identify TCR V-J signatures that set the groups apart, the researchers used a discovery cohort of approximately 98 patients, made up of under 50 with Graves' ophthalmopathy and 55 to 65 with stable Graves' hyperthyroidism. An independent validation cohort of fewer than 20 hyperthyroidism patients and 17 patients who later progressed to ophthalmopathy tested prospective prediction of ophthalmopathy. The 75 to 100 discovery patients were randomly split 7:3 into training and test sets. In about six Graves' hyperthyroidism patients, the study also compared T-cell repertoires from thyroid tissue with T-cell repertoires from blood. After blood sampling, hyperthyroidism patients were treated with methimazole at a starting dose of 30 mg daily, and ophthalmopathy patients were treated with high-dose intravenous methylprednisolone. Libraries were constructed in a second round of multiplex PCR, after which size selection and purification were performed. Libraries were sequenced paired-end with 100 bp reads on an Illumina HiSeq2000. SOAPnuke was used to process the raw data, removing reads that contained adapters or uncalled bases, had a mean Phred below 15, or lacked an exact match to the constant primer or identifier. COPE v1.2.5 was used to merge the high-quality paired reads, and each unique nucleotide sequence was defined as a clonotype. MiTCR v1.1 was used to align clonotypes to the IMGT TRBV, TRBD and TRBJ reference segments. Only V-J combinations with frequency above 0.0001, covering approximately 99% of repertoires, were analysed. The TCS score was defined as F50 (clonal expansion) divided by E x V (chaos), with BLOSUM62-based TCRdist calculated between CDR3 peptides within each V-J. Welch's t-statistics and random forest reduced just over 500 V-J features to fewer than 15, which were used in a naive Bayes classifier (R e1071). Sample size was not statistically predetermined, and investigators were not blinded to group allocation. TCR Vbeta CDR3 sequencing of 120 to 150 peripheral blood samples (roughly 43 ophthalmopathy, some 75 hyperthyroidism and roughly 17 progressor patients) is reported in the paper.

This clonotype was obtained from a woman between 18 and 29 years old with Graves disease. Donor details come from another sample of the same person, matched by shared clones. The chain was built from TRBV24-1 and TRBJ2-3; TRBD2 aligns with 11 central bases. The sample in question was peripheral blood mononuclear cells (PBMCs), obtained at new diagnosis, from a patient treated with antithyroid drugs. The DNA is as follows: TGTGCCACCAGTGACCCGATCACTAGCGGGAGCGACGCAGATACGCAGTATTTT. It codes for CATSDPITSGSDADTQYF.